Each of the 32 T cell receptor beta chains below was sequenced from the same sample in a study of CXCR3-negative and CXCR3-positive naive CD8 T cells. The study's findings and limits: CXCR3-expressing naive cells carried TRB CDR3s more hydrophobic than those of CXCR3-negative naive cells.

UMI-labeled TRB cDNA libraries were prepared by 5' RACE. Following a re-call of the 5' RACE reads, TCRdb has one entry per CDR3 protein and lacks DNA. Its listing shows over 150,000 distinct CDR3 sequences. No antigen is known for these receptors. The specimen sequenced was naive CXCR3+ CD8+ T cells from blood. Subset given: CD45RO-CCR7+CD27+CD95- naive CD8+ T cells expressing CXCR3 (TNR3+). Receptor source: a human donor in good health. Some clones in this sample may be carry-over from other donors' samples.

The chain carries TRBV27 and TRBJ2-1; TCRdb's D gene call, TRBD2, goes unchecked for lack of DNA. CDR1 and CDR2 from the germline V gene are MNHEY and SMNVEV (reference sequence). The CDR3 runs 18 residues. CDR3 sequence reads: CASSLTAPEGLVYNEQFF.

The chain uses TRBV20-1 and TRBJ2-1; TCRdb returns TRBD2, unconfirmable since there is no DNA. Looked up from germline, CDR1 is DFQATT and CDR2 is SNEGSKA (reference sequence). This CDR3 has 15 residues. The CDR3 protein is CSASTSGLLPYEQFF.

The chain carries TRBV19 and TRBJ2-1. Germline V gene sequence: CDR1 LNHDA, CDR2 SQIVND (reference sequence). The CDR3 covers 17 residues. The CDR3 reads CASSIDTAGSSYNEQFF.

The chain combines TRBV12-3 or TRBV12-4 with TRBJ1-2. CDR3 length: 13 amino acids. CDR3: CASSLDKDYGYTF.

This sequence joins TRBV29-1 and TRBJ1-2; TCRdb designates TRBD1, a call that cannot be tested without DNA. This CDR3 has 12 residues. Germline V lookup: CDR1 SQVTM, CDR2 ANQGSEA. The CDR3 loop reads CSVPGQAGGYTF.

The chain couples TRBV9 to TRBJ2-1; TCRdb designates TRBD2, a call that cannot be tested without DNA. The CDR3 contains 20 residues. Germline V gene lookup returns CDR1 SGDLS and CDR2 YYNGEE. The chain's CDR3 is CASSAVSGTSDFWSDNEQFF.

The CDR3 here is CASSGWGDNEQFF. The V call is TRBV7-9, the J call TRBJ2-1; the D gene TCRdb calls, TRBD1, cannot be checked with no DNA. This CDR3 has 13 residues. Looked up from germline, CDR1 is SEHNR and CDR2 is FQNEAQ (reference sequence).

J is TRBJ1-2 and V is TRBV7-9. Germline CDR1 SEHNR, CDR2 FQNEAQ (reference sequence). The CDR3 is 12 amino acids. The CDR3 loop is CASSFAGNGYTF.

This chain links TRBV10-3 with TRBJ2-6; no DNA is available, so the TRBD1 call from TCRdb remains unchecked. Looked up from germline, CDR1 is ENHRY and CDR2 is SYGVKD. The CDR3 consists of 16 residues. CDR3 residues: CAISESEGSGANVLTF.

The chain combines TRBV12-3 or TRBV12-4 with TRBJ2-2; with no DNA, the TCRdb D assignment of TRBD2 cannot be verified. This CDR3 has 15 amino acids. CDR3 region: CASSLLGGNTGELFF.

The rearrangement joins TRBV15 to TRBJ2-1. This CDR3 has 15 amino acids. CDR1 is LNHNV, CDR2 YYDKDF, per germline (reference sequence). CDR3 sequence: CATSRVAELGNEQFF.

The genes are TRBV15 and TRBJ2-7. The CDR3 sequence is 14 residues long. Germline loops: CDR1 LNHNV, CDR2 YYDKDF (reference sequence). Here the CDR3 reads CATSTYRDYYEQYF.

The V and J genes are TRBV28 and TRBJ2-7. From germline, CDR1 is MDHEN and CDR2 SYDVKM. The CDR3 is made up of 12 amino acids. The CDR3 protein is CASSLTGPLQYF.

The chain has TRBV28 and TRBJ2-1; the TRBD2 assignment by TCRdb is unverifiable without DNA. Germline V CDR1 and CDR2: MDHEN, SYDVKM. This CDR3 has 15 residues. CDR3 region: CASSSLALSYNEQFF.

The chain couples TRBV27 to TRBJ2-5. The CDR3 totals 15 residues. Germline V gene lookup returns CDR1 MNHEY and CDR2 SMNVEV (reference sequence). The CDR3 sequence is CASSLSRGRQETQYF.

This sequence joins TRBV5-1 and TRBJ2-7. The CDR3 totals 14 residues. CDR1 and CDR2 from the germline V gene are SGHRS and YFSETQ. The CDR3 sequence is CASSLDRDSYEQYF.

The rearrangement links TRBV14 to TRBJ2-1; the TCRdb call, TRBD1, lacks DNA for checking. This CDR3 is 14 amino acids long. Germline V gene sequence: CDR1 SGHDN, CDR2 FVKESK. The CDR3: CASSQAQGHNEQFF.

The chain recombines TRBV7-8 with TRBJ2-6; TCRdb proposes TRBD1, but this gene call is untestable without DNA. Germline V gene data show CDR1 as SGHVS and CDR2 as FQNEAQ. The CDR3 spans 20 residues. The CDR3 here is CASSAHAAGQLSSGANVLTF.

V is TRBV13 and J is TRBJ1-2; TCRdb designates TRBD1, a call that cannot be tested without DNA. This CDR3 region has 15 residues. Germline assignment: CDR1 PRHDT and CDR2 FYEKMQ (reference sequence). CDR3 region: CASSLGSRSGPGYTF. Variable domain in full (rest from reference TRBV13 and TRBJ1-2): AAGVIQSPRHLIKEKRETATLKCYPIPRHDTVYWYQQGPGQDPQFLISFYEKMQSDKGSIPDRFSAQQFSDYHSELNMSSLELGDSALYFCASSLGSRSGPGYTFGSGTRLTVV.

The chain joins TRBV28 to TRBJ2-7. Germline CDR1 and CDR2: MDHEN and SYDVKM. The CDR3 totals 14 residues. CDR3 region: CASNRHIQSYEQYF. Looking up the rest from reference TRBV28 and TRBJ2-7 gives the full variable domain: DVKVTQSSRYLVKRTGEKVFLECVQDMDHENMFWYRQDPGLGLRLIYFSYDVKMKEKGDIPEGYSVSREKKERFSLILESASTNQTSMYLCASNRHIQSYEQYFGPGTRLTVT.

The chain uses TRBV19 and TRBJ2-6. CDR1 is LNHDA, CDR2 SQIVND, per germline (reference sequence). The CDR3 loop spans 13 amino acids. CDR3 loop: CASSFPGANVLTF.

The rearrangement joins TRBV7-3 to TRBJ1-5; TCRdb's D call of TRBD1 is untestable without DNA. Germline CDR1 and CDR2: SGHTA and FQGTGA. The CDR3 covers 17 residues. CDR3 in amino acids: CASSFLSGTGVNQPQHF. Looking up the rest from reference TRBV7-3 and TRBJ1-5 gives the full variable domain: GAGVSQTPSNKVTEKGKYVELRCDPISGHTALYWYRQSLGQGPEFLIYFQGTGAADDSGLPNDRFFAVRPEGSVSTLKIQRTERGDSAVYLCASSFLSGTGVNQPQHFGDGTRLSIL.

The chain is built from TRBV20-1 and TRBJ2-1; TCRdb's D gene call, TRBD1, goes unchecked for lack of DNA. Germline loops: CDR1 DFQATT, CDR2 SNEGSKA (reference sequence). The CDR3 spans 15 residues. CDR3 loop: CSARDPGSPKNEQFF.

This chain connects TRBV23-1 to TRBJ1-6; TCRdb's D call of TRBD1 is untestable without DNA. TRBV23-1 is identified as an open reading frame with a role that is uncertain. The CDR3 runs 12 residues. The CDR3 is CAWGSRNSPLHF.

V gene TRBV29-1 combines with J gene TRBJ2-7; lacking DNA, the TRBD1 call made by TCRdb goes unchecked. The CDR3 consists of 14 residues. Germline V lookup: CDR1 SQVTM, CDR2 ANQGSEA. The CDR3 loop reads CSVADSDNSYEQYF.

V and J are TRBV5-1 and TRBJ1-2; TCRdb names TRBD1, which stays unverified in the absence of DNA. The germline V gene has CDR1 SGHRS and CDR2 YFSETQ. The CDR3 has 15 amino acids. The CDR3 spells CASSVDRGWGYGYTF.

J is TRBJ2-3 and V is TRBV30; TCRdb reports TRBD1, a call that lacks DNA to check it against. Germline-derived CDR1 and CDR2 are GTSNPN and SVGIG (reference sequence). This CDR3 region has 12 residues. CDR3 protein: CAWSRWDDTQYF.

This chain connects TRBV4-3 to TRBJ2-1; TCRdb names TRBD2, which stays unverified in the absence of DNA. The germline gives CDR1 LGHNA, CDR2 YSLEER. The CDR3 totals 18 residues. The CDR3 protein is CASSQATLTQAGRNEQFF.

This CDR3 reads CAWSARTGGFTEAFF. The chain carries TRBV30 and TRBJ1-1; with no DNA, the TCRdb D assignment of TRBD1 cannot be verified. The CDR3 sequence is 15 residues long. Germline CDR1 GTSNPN, CDR2 SVGIG (reference sequence).

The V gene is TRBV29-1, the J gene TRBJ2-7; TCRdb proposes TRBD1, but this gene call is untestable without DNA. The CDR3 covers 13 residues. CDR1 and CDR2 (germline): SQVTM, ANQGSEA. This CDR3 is CSGTGTGSYEQYF.

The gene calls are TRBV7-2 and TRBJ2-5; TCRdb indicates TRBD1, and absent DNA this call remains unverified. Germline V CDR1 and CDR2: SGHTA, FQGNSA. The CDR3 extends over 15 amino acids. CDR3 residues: CASSSGTEIQETQYF. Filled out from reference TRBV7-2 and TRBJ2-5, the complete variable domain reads GAGVSQSPSNKVTEKGKDVELRCDPISGHTALYWYRQSLGQGLEFLIYFQGNSAPDKSGLPSDRFSAERTGGSVSTLTIQRTQQEDSAVYLCASSSGTEIQETQYFGPGTRLLVL.

The CDR3 loop is CASSPSWDTQYF. The chain links TRBV28 to TRBJ2-3. The CDR3 sequence is 12 residues long. Per the germline V gene, CDR1 is MDHEN and CDR2 is SYDVKM.